This T cell receptor (beta chain) was observed in a study of T cell responses to AZD1222 COVID-19 vaccine. The method was immunoSEQ multiplex PCR; TCRdb's version includes in-frame clones alone and lacks a portion of them. In the table there are 84,000 or so clones, under 95% of which are singletons. This CDR3 is 14 amino acids long. V gave up 4 bases and J gave up 5 bases, with 11 bases separating them. The germline V gene encodes CDR1 SGHDN and CDR2 FVKESK. V and J are TRBV14 and TRBJ2-2; D may match TRBD1 or TRBD2 (5 bases each). Here the sequenced sample was peripheral blood, taken on day 0 of MenACWY control vaccination. This TCR was recovered from an adult in good health. CDR3 loop: CASSPGTMTGELFF. The CDR3 DNA follows: TGTGCCAGCAGCCCAGGGACGATGACCGGGGAGCTGTTTTTT.